Listed below are T cell receptor beta chains from one sample, sequenced in a study of human T cells and chemical hapten exposure. TCRdb reprocessed the RACE reads via MiXCR and lists one record per CDR3 protein. The sample has nearly 350,000 distinct CDR3 sequences; approximately 6.3% are singletons. Here the sequenced sample was whole blood, taken in connection with sensitization to the hapten diphenylcyclopropenone (DPC). The receptors were gathered from a woman aged 18 to 35 with alopecia areata. Some clones in this sample may be carry-over from other donors' samples. Each CDR3 is given with its conserved first and last residue. Each record gives: clone size, D gene, J gene, CDR3 length, V gene, CDR3 protein, CDR3 DNA. A D gene is named only where the DNA matches it firmly. Only part of the rows carry a size: once, few, many, or a class if the clone is expanded.

few | TRBD1 | TRBJ2-5 | 14 | TRBV5-1 | CASSPWTGPETQYF | TGCGCCAGCAGCCCATGGACAGGGCCAGAGACCCAGTACTTC
few | . | TRBJ2-6 | 17 | TRBV18 | CASSPRGLASGANVLTF | TGTGCCAGCTCACCACGGGGACTGGCAAGTGGGGCCAACGTCCTGACTTTC
. | TRBD1 | TRBJ1-2 | 15 | TRBV6-6 | CASSAGQGPTYGYTF | TGTGCCAGCAGTGCCGGACAGGGCCCCACCTATGGCTACACCTTC
many | . | TRBJ1-6 | 15 | TRBV3-1 | CASSQMGRGSSPLHF | TGTGCCAGCAGCCAAATGGGCAGGGGCAGCTCACCCCTCCACTTT
. | . | TRBJ2-3 | 11 | TRBV24-1 | CATSSGDTQYF | TGTGCCACCTCCTCGGGAGATACGCAGTATTTT
. | . | TRBJ1-2 | 13 | TRBV7-9 | CASSLDSASGYTF | TGTGCCAGCAGCTTAGACAGTGCATCTGGCTACACCTTC
. | . | TRBJ1-6 | 15 | TRBV7-2 | CASSGYRVRDSPLHF | TGTGCCAGCAGCGGCTACAGGGTGCGCGATTCACCCCTCCACTTT
few | . | TRBJ1-1 | 12 | TRBV20-1 | CSARRGTTEAFF | TGCAGTGCTAGGAGAGGGACCACTGAAGCTTTCTTT
. | . | TRBJ1-3 | 13 | TRBV29-1 | CSVTFGSGNTIYF | TGCAGCGTAACTTTTGGCTCTGGAAACACCATATATTTT
few | TRBD1 | TRBJ1-1 | 13 | TRBV18 | CASSRDREGRAFF | TGTGCCAGCTCACGGGACAGGGAGGGTCGAGCTTTCTTT
few | TRBD2 | TRBJ2-7 | 14 | TRBV5-1 | CASRGLDSSYEQYF | TGCGCCAGCAGGGGACTAGACAGTTCCTACGAGCAGTACTTC
. | . | TRBJ1-4 | 14 | TRBV20-1 | CSAEGAGFREKLFF | TGCAGTGCCGAGGGTGCTGGGTTTCGGGAAAAACTGTTTTTT
many | TRBD1 | TRBJ2-1 | 14 | TRBV5-1 | CASSPGTGDPLWFF | TGCGCCAGCAGCCCAGGGACAGGGGACCCCTTGTGGTTCTTC
few | . | TRBJ1-4 | 15 | TRBV4-2 | CASSQVTQNNEKLFF | TGTGCCAGCAGCCAAGTAACACAGAATAATGAAAAACTGTTTTTT
few | TRBD2 | TRBJ2-3 | 16 | TRBV5-4 | CASSLGPSGGTDTQYF | TGTGCCAGCAGCCTGGGCCCCAGCGGGGGCACAGATACGCAGTATTTT
. | . | TRBJ2-7 | 15 | TRBV7-2 | CASSRDRTSSYEQYF | TGTGCCAGCAGCCGAGACAGAACCAGCTCCTACGAGCAGTACTTC
few | . | TRBJ2-1 | 12 | TRBV12-3/TRBV12-4 | CASRKGWNEQFF | TGTGCCAGCAGAAAGGGTTGGAATGAGCAGTTCTTC
few | TRBD1 | TRBJ1-6 | 16 | TRBV5-1 | CASSLALQGNNSPLHF | TGCGCCAGCAGCTTGGCCCTACAGGGGAATAATTCACCCCTCCACTTT
. | TRBD1 | TRBJ2-7 | 16 | TRBV9 | CASSPADGTGTYEQYF | TGTGCCAGCAGCCCGGCGGACGGGACAGGGACCTACGAGCAGTACTTC
. | . | TRBJ2-1 | 17 | TRBV4-3 | CASSQGGGGPTYNEQFF | TGCGCCAGCAGCCAGGGGGGAGGGGGCCCTACCTACAATGAGCAGTTCTTC
. | . | TRBJ2-3 | 16 | TRBV9 | CASSSSGNRFADTQYF | TGTGCCAGCAGCTCATCAGGGAACAGGTTTGCAGATACGCAGTATTTT
. | . | TRBJ1-5 | 16 | TRBV20-1 | CSASSRLGGSNQPQHF | TGCAGTGCCAGCTCCCGACTAGGGGGTAGCAATCAGCCCCAGCATTTT
few | . | TRBJ2-3 | 15 | TRBV6-2/TRBV6-3 | CASSDRPAHTDTQYF | TGTGCCAGCAGCGACAGACCAGCACACACAGATACGCAGTATTTT
many | TRBD1 | TRBJ2-7 | 13 | TRBV6-4 | CARPGQGVHEQYF | TGTGCCAGGCCGGGACAGGGCGTCCACGAGCAGTACTTC
many | TRBD1 | TRBJ1-1 | 14 | TRBV7-8 | CASSAGQVNTEAFF | TGTGCCAGCAGCGCTGGACAGGTGAACACTGAAGCTTTCTTT
few | . | TRBJ1-5 | 15 | TRBV18 | CASSRGELGNQPQHF | TGTGCCAGCTCACGAGGGGAGCTTGGCAATCAGCCCCAGCATTTT
many | . | TRBJ1-4 | 14 | TRBV20-1 | CSAFNGGSNEKLFF | TGCAGTGCTTTTAATGGGGGGTCGAATGAAAAACTGTTTTTT
many | TRBD2 | TRBJ2-3 | 16 | TRBV20-1 | CSARDPTSGPFDTQYF | TGCAGTGCTAGAGATCCAACTAGCGGGCCGTTTGATACGCAGTATTTT
many | . | TRBJ1-5 | 16 | TRBV7-9 | CASSLEGLKVHQPQHF | TGTGCCAGCAGCTTAGAGGGACTAAAGGTCCATCAGCCCCAGCATTTT
many | . | TRBJ2-1 | 12 | TRBV29-1 | CSVTLSGNEQFF | TGCAGCGTTACTCTCTCCGGCAATGAGCAGTTCTTC
many | . | TRBJ2-3 | 15 | TRBV4-2 | CASSQDGEIADTQYF | TGTGCCAGCAGCCAAGATGGGGAGATCGCAGATACGCAGTATTTT
. | . | TRBJ1-1 | 15 | TRBV6-2/TRBV6-3 | CASSYSQGRVTEAFF | TGTGCCAGCAGTTACTCTCAAGGGAGGGTAACTGAAGCTTTCTTT
few | . | TRBJ1-2 | 11 | TRBV12-5 | CASGLIYGYTF | TGTGCTAGTGGTTTGATCTATGGCTACACCTTC
. | TRBD1 | TRBJ2-7 | 14 | TRBV6-5 | CASSYQGTAYEQYF | TGTGCCAGCAGTTACCAGGGGACAGCCTACGAGCAGTACTTC